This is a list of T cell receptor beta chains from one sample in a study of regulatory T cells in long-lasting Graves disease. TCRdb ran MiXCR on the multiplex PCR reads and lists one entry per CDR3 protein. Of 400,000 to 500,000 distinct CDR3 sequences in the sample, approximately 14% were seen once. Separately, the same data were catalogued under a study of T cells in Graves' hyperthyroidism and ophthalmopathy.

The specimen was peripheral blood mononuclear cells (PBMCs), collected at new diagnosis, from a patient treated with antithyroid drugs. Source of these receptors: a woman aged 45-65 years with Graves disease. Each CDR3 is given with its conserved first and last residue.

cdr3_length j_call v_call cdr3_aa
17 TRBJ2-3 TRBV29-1 CSVETPLLWEGTDTQYF
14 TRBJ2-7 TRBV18 CASSPPLNSPEQYF
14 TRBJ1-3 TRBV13 CASSIPDSGNTIYF
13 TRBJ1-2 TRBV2 CASSLDGVYGYTF
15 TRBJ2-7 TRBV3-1 CASSQDGTSVNEQYF
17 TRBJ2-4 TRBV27 CASSFTRGRGRKNIQYF
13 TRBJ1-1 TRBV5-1 CASTTGGYTEAFF
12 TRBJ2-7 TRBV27 CASWDTYYEQYF
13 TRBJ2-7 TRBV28 CASSLQGPYEQYF
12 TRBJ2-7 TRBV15 CAPTIPLYEQYF
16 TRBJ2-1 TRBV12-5 CASGLVLAGGGDEQFF
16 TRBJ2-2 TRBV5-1 CASSLVDTRNTGELFF
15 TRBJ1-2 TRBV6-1 CASSSSDRIIYGYTF
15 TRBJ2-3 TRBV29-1 CSVESVAGGTDTQYF
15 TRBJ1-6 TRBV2 CASRLTQGLNSPLHF
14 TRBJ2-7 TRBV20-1 CSARGPGSSYEQYF
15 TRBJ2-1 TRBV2 CASSHSGDSYNEQFF
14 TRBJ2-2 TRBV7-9 CAITGTGDTGELFF
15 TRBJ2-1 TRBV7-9 CASSLLQGAYNEQFF
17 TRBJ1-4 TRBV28 CASTLLGRGGIDEKLFF
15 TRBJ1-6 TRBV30 CACPDRQALDSPLHF
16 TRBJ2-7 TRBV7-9 CASSLYPGTLPYEQYF
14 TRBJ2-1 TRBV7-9 CASTTSPLRNEQFF